These 13 T cell receptor beta chains came from one sample sequenced in a study of blood T cell repertoires in COVID-19. Repertoires were generated with immunoSEQ multiplex PCR, while TCRdb's copy carries only in-frame clones and drops some. Counted here are over 200,000 clones, roughly 86% occurring once; the ten biggest clones make up approximately 0.7%. The sample was peripheral blood. All receptors derive from a human donor in a cohort sampled during active COVID-19.

The V gene is TRBV6-2 or TRBV6-3, the J gene TRBJ2-7, with D possibly matching TRBD1 (6 bases). Germline assignment: CDR1 MNHEY and CDR2 SVGEGT. Trimming removed 6 bases from V and 6 bases from J, with 15 bases in between. This CDR3 has 13 amino acids. CDR3 loop: CASSPTQGTEQYF. CDR3 in DNA: TGTGCCAGCAGCCCCACCCAGGGGACCGAGCAGTACTTC.

Written as DNA, the CDR3 is TGTGCCAGCAGTCCCCCATCGGCTAGCAGATACTTC. Translating it yields CASSPPSASRYF. The chain recombines TRBV27 with TRBJ2-7, with a weak D call TRBD2 (5 bases). V was cut by 5 bases and J by 13 bases, with 18 bases left in between. This CDR3 spans 12 amino acids. Germline-derived CDR1 and CDR2 are MNHEY and SMNVEV (reference sequence).

The rearrangement links TRBV9 to TRBJ2-1; D call uncertain. The CDR3 consists of 14 residues. The V end lost 0 bases, the J end lost 4 bases, and 8 bases lay between the germline ends. CDR1 SGDLS and CDR2 YYNGEE come from the germline V gene. The CDR3 region has the DNA TGTGCCAGCAGCGTAGCCACAGAGTACAATGAGCAGTTCTTC. Translation gives CASSVATEYNEQFF.

The rearrangement uses TRBV10-3 and TRBJ2-5; D unclear. The CDR3 loop spans 13 amino acids. Trimming removed 3 bases from V and 5 bases from J, with 10 bases in between. Germline CDR1 ENHRY, CDR2 SYGVKD. The CDR3 loop reads CAISDTTRETQYF. The CDR3 DNA sequence: TGTGCCATCAGTGACACCACCCGGGAGACCCAGTACTTC.

The V and J genes are TRBV4-2 and TRBJ2-1, with 7 bases that match TRBD2. Unmatched junction bases numbered 3, after V lost 0 bases and J lost 7 bases. The V gene's germline CDR1 is LGHNA and CDR2 YNFKEQ. The CDR3 covers 14 residues. The CDR3 here is CASSQEGLPNEQFF. In DNA form, the CDR3 reads TGTGCCAGCAGCCAAGAGGGACTACCAAATGAGCAGTTCTTC.

This rearrangement joins TRBV28 to TRBJ1-2; TRBD1 is a possible D gene (6 bases). The germline V gene has CDR1 MDHEN and CDR2 SYDVKM. The CDR3 runs 12 residues. The V and J ends lost 5 bases and 6 bases respectively, with 10 bases between them. The CDR3 sequence: CASSLKGDGYTF. The CDR3 DNA sequence: TGTGCCAGCAGTCTAAAGGGGGATGGCTACACCTTC.

J is TRBJ1-1 and V is TRBV3-1 (or the pseudogene TRBV3-2); D may be TRBD1 (5 bases). Trimming removed 4 bases at V and 1 base at J, with 13 bases between. The germline gives CDR1 LGHDT, CDR2 YNNKEL (reference sequence). The length of the CDR3 is 15 residues. In DNA form, the CDR3 reads TGTGCCAGCAGCCCCAGAACTACAGGGAACACTGAAGCTTTCTTT. Protein product: CASSPRTTGNTEAFF.

This clone was recorded once. The chain has TRBV4-3 and TRBJ1-1; the D gene is possibly TRBD1 (5 bases). CDR3 length: 14 residues. The germline CDR1 and CDR2 sequences are LGHNA and YSLEER. V shed 6 bases and J shed 1 base, with 12 bases lying between them. DNA of the CDR3: TGCGCCAGCAGACGAACTCAGGGGAACACTGAAGCTTTCTTT. It specifies CASRRTQGNTEAFF.

The V and J genes are TRBV7-9 and TRBJ2-5; 9 positions match TRBD1. This CDR3 is built from 15 residues. Germline V gene sequence: CDR1 SEHNR, CDR2 FQNEAQ (reference sequence). The V segment lost 4 bases and the J segment 3 bases; nucleotides outside the gene matches: 6. This CDR3 is CASSSTGTGKETQYF. In nucleotides, the CDR3 is TGTGCCAGCAGCTCCACCGGGACAGGGAAAGAGACCCAGTACTTC.

J is TRBJ1-4 and V is TRBV9, with D uncertain. Per germline, CDR1 SGDLS and CDR2 YYNGEE. Trimming removed 0 bases at V and 7 bases at J, with 10 bases between. The CDR3 covers 14 residues. The CDR3 reads CASSVGGLGEKLFF. CDR3 nucleotides: TGTGCCAGCAGCGTAGGAGGGCTAGGTGAAAAACTGTTTTTT.

The V call is TRBV7-9, the J call TRBJ1-2; D possibly corresponds to TRBD1 (5 bases). V was pared by 0 bases and J by 4 bases, with 9 bases between. CDR3 length: 14 residues. Germline V gene sequence: CDR1 SEHNR, CDR2 FQNEAQ (reference sequence). CDR3 protein: CASSLAGARYGYTF. The CDR3 DNA reads as TGTGCCAGCAGCTTAGCTGGGGCTCGCTATGGCTACACCTTC.

This clone appeared once. V usage is TRBV6-5 and J usage is TRBJ2-7; D gene ambiguous. The CDR3 sequence is 15 residues long. Per the germline V gene, CDR1 is MNHEY and CDR2 is SVGAGI. V lost 4 bases to trimming and J lost 3 bases, with 16 bases between them. In nucleotides, the CDR3 is TGTGCCAGCAGTTTAGCCTTCGATCCGATCTACGAGCAGTACTTC. The encoded protein is CASSLAFDPIYEQYF.

The chain couples TRBV27 to TRBJ1-1; D might be TRBD1 (5 bases). Trimming took off 3 bases at V and 7 bases at J, with 12 bases between the two ends. The CDR3 contains 13 residues. CDR1 MNHEY and CDR2 SMNVEV come from the germline V gene (reference sequence). The CDR3 loop reads CASSFQGVGEAFF. CDR3 coding DNA: TGTGCCAGCAGTTTTCAGGGTGTGGGTGAAGCTTTCTTT.